The sequence of this T cell receptor beta chain was determined in a study of T cell responses to AZD1222 COVID-19 vaccine. Study-wide results and limits: Repertoire samples came only from after the peak T cell response. Targeting of unmutated variant regions was reportedly seen in nearly half of spike-specific TCRs. Spike-specific TCR breadth and depth grew following two AZD1222 doses.

Measured with immunoSEQ multiplex PCR; TCRdb has only the in-frame clones, and not every one. The table includes some 180,000 clones, 90% to 95% detected once. This clone was seen only once. Antigen unknown. The length of the CDR3 is 14 residues. Trimming took 6 bases from V and 4 from J, leaving 16 bases between them. Germline V gives CDR1 SGDLS, CDR2 YYNGEE. The chain carries TRBV9 and TRBJ1-1, with D unclear. The origin of this receptor is an adult who received the AZD1222 COVID-19 vaccine. Source: peripheral blood, taken 28 days after the second AZD1222 dose. The CDR3 reads CASTPILGSTEAFF. For the CDR3, the DNA is TGTGCCAGCACCCCGATATTAGGGAGCACTGAAGCTTTCTTT.